Listed here are 4 T cell receptor beta chains from one sample, sequenced in a study of blood T cell repertoires in COVID-19. Profiling relied on immunoSEQ multiplex PCR, and the TCRdb table lists in-frame clones only, not all of them. The sample carries roughly 170,000 clones, about 86% recorded once. The sample consisted of peripheral blood. Source of these receptors: a woman in her 70s with COVID-19, enrolled during active disease.

The chain is built from TRBV5-4 and TRBJ2-5; TRBD2 agrees at 8 bases. The CDR3 covers 13 residues. The junction had 4 bases not matched to a gene; V was cut back by 4 bases and J by 5 bases. Germline lookup yields CDR1 SGHNT and CDR2 YYREEE (reference sequence). DNA of the CDR3: TGTGCCAGCAGCCCCGGCGGGAGGGAGACCCAGTACTTC. This gives the protein CASSPGGRETQYF.

The gene calls are TRBV7-2 and TRBJ2-7; 7 bases match TRBD1. Germline CDR1 SGHTA, CDR2 FQGNSA. The trim removed 6 bases at V and 10 bases at J, leaving 12 bases unmatched. This CDR3 has 13 residues. This chain's CDR3 is CASRDRDRSEQYF. For the CDR3, the DNA is TGTGCCAGCAGGGATAGGGACAGATCTGAACAGTACTTC.

The CDR3 sequence is CASRRGGAYNEQFF. DNA of the CDR3: TGTGCCAGCAGGAGGGGCGGGGCCTACAATGAGCAGTTCTTC. The chain employs TRBV5-6 and TRBJ2-1, with D possibly being TRBD2 (6 bases). This CDR3 comprises 14 residues. Trimming took 5 bases from V and 2 from J, leaving 11 bases between them. Germline V lookup: CDR1 SGHDT, CDR2 YYEEEE.

Concerning this clone itself: Other DNA variants within this sample encode the same CDR3. The V call is TRBV12-3 or TRBV12-4, the J call TRBJ2-3; D not certain. CDR3 length equals 12 residues. V shed 3 bases and J shed 5 bases, with 6 bases lying between them. The CDR3 loop reads CASSFSRDTQYF. The DNA for the CDR3 is TGTGCCAGCAGTTTCTCCAGAGATACGCAGTATTTT.